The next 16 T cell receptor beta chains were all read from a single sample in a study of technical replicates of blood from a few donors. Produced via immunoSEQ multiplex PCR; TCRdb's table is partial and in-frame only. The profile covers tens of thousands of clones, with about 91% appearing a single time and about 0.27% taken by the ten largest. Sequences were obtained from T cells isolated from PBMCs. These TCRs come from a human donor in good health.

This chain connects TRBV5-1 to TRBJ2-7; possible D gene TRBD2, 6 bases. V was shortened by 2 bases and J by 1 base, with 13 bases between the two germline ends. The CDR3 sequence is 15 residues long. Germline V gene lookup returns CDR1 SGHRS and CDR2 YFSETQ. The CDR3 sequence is CASSFAGKNSYEQYF. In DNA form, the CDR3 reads TGCGCCAGCAGCTTCGCGGGGAAAAATTCCTACGAGCAGTACTTC.

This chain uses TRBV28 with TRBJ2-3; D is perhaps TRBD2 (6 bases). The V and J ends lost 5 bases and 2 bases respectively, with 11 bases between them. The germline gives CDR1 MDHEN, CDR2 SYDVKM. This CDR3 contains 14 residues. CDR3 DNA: TGTGCCAGCAGTCTGGCGGGAACCACAGATACGCAGTATTTT. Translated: CASSLAGTTDTQYF.

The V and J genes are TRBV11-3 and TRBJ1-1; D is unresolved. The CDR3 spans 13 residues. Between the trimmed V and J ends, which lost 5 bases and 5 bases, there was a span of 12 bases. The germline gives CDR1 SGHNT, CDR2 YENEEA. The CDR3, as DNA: TGTGCCAGCAGCATACTATACGGTACTGAAGCTTTCTTT. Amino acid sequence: CASSILYGTEAFF.

In nucleotides, the CDR3 is TGTGCCAGCAGCATAGCGGACAGGGATTTTCCTGAAAAACTGTTTTTT. It codes for CASSIADRDFPEKLFF. The chain uses TRBV13 and TRBJ1-4, with 8 bases that match TRBD1. The junction had 12 bases not matched to a gene; V was cut back by 5 bases and J by 7 bases. The germline V gene encodes CDR1 PRHDT and CDR2 FYEKMQ (reference sequence). The CDR3 contains 16 residues.

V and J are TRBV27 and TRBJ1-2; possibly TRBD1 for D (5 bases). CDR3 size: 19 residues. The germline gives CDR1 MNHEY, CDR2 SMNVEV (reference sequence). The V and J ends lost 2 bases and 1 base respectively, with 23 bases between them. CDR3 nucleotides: TGTGCCAGCAGTTTAAACCCCTCTTTCACAGGCATTATTAACTATGGCTACACCTTC. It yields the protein CASSLNPSFTGIINYGYTF.

CDR3 in amino acids: CASSSRLTYNEQFF. For the CDR3, the DNA is TGTGCCAGCAGCTCCAGGCTCACCTACAATGAGCAGTTCTTC. The V gene is TRBV9, the J gene TRBJ2-1; D is uncertain. The CDR3 is made up of 14 amino acids. Germline CDR1 reads SGDLS; CDR2 reads YYNGEE. V lost 4 bases and J lost 2, with 10 bases in between.

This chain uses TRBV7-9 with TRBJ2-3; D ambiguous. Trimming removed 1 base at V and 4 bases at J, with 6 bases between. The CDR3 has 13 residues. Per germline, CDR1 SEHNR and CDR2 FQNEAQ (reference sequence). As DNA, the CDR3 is TGTGCCAGCAGCTTAGGAGCCGCAGATACGCAGTATTTT. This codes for CASSLGAADTQYF.

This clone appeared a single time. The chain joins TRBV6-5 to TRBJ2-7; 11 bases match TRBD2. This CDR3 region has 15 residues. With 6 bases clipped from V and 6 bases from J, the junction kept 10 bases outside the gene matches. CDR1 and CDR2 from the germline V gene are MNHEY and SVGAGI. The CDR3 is CASRLLLAGVVEQYF. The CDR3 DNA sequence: TGTGCCAGCAGGCTTTTACTAGCGGGAGTTGTCGAGCAGTACTTC.

The DNA of the CDR3 is TGTGCCAGCAGCTTGGACAGGGGGCGCTTATCAGATACGCAGTATTTT. Protein: CASSLDRGRLSDTQYF. The chain couples TRBV5-4 to TRBJ2-3, with 9 bases that match TRBD1. V shed 0 bases and J 4 bases; nucleotides not matched to a gene: 6. This CDR3 has 16 amino acids. Germline-derived CDR1 and CDR2 are SGHNT and YYREEE (reference sequence).

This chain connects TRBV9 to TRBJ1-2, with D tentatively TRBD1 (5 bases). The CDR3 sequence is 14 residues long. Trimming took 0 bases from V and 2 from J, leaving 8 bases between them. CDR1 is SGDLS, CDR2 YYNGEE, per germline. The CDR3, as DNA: TGTGCCAGCAGCGTAGGGGAGGGGAACTATGGCTACACCTTC. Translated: CASSVGEGNYGYTF.

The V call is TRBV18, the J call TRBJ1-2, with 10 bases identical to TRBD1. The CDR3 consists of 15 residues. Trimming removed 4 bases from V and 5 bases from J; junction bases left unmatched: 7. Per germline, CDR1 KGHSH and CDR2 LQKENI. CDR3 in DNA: TGTGCCAGCTCACGACCGGGACAGGGGAATTATGGCTACACCTTC. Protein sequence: CASSRPGQGNYGYTF.

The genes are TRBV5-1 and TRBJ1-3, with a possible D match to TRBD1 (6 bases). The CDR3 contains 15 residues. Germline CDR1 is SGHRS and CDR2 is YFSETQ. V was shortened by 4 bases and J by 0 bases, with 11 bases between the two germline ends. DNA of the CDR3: TGCGCCAGCAGCCCAGGGACAATCTCTGGAAACACCATATATTTT. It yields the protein CASSPGTISGNTIYF.

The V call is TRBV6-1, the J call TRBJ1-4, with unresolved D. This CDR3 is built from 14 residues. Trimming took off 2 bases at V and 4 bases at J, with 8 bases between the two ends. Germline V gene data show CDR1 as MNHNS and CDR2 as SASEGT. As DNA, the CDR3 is TGTGCCAGCAGTGAATCTCCCAGTAATGAAAAACTGTTTTTT. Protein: CASSESPSNEKLFF.

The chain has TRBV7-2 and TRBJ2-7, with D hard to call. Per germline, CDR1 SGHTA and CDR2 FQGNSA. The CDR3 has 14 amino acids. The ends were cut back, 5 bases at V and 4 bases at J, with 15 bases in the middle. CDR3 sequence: CASSPRVPRYEQYF. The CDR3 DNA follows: TGTGCCAGCAGCCCCCGGGTACCTCGGTACGAGCAGTACTTC.

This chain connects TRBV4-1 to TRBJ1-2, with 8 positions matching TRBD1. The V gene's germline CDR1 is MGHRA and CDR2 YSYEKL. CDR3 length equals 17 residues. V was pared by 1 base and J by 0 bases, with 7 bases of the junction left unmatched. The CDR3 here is CASSQVTGTGSNYGYTF. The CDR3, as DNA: TGCGCCAGCAGCCAAGTGACCGGGACAGGATCTAACTATGGCTACACCTTC.

For the CDR3, the DNA is TGTGCCAGCAGCAGGCCCGGGGTTCGGCCGGCCGGGGAGCTGTTTTTT. It codes for CASSRPGVRPAGELFF. This chain links TRBV11-2 with TRBJ2-2; tentative D call: TRBD2 (5 bases). Between the trimmed V and J ends, which lost 5 bases and 6 bases, there was a span of 19 bases. Germline loops: CDR1 SGHAT, CDR2 FQNNGV. The length of the CDR3 is 16 residues.